This is a list of T cell receptor beta chains from one sample in a study of blood T cell repertoires in COVID-19. Sequencing was performed with immunoSEQ multiplex PCR; in TCRdb, only in-frame clones are kept and a portion is missing. This sample has 150,000 or so clones, with around 80% found just once. Sequenced sample: PBMCs or T cells enriched from blood (not recorded which). Receptors originate from a woman aged 50 to 60 who had recovered from COVID-19. Each CDR3 is given with its conserved first and last residue. Fields, in order: J gene, clone size, D gene, V gene, CDR3 protein, CDR3 DNA. The D gene is left open where the match is weak. Rows may omit the clone size; those that give it use once, few, many or a size class.

TRBJ2-7 . TRBD2 TRBV5-4 CASSQTGLAGVYEQYF TGTGCCAGCAGCCAGACGGGACTAGCGGGGGTCTACGAGCAGTACTTC
TRBJ2-5 once TRBD2 TRBV25-1 CASSSGLAGDQETQYF TGTGCCAGCAGTTCCGGACTAGCGGGGGATCAAGAGACCCAGTACTTC
TRBJ1-3 . . TRBV12-3/TRBV12-4 CASSPGTGNTIYF TGTGCCAGCAGCCCAGGGACTGGAAACACCATATATTTT
TRBJ1-2 . TRBD1 TRBV5-1 CASSLTGGDGYTF TGCGCCAGCAGCTTGACAGGGGGCGATGGCTACACCTTC
TRBJ2-5 . . TRBV29-1 CSVEAGVVETQYF TGCAGCGTTGAAGCGGGGGTTGTGGAGACCCAGTACTTC
TRBJ2-3 . . TRBV19 CASSTETDTQYF TGTGCCAGTAGTACCGAGACAGATACGCAGTATTTT
TRBJ1-1 few . TRBV28 CASSQPRMNTEAFF TGTGCCAGCAGTCAGCCGAGGATGAACACTGAAGCTTTCTTT
TRBJ1-2 once . TRBV7-9 CASSLMSLYGYTF TGTGCCAGCAGCTTAATGTCCCTCTATGGCTACACCTTC
TRBJ1-2 . . TRBV6-5 CASSSLRPGGYTF TGTGCCAGCAGTTCCCTCAGGCCCGGTGGCTACACCTTC
TRBJ2-7 . TRBD1 TRBV3-1/TRBV3-2 CASSRDRSYEQYF TGTGCCAGCAGCCGGGACAGATCCTACGAGCAGTACTTC
TRBJ2-3 . TRBD2 TRBV7-2 CASSLGLAGVYTQYF TGTGCCAGCAGCTTAGGACTAGCGGGGGTTTATACGCAGTATTTT
TRBJ1-5 . . TRBV7-8 CASSFLEGNQPQHF TGTGCCAGCAGCTTCCTCGAGGGTAATCAGCCCCAGCATTTT
TRBJ2-2 . . TRBV28 CASSTALANTGELFF TGTGCCAGCAGTACCGCCCTAGCGAACACCGGGGAGCTGTTTTTT
TRBJ1-3 . TRBD1 TRBV28 CASSLGQEGTIYF TGTGCCAGCAGTCTCGGACAGGAGGGCACCATATATTTT
TRBJ1-4 . . TRBV19 CASSNWTAANEKLFF TGTGCCAGTAGTAATTGGACAGCAGCTAATGAAAAACTGTTTTTT
TRBJ1-4 . . TRBV21-1 CASSKGVAQLNEKLFF TGTGCCAGCAGCAAAGGGGTTGCACAGCTAAATGAAAAACTGTTTTTT
TRBJ2-5 . . TRBV5-1 CASRSLDSQETQYF TGCGCCAGCAGGTCCCTGGACTCCCAAGAGACCCAGTACTTC
TRBJ1-5 . . TRBV12-3/TRBV12-4 CASSSMLNQPQHF TGTGCCAGCAGTTCCATGTTGAATCAGCCCCAGCATTTT
TRBJ2-4 few . TRBV7-8 CASSSSRDRLSLAKNIQYF TGTGCCAGCAGCTCATCAAGAGACAGGTTGAGTTTAGCCAAAAACATTCAGTACTTC
TRBJ2-7 . TRBD2 TRBV5-1 CASSAGDHSYEQYF TGCGCCAGCAGTGCGGGGGACCACTCCTACGAGCAGTACTTC
TRBJ1-1 few . TRBV6-5 CASSKNTEAFF TGTGCCAGCAGCAAGAACACTGAAGCTTTCTTT
TRBJ1-5 once . TRBV19 CASSIGQYSNQPQHF TGTGCCAGTAGTATAGGGCAGTATAGCAATCAGCCCCAGCATTTT
TRBJ1-5 . . TRBV27 CASSFNGEVQPQHF TGTGCCAGCAGTTTTAACGGGGAGGTACAGCCCCAGCATTTT
TRBJ1-5 . . TRBV2 CASRTSNQPQHF TGTGCCAGCAGGACATCCAATCAGCCCCAGCATTTT
TRBJ2-3 . . TRBV15 CATSRVALTGSTDTQYF TGTGCCACCAGCAGAGTGGCCCTAACAGGATCCACAGATACGCAGTATTTT
TRBJ2-2 . . TRBV5-5 CASSVGSAGELFF TGTGCCAGCAGCGTGGGAAGCGCCGGGGAGCTGTTTTTT
TRBJ2-5 . . TRBV29-1 CSVEDTRGWKETQYF TGCAGCGTTGAAGACACCAGGGGTTGGAAAGAGACCCAGTACTTC
TRBJ1-2 . . TRBV5-4 CASSPGDGYTF TGTGCCAGCAGCCCCGGGGATGGCTACACCTTC
TRBJ2-5 once TRBD1 TRBV19 CASSTIYRGETQYF TGTGCCAGTAGTACAATCTACAGGGGGGAGACCCAGTACTTC
TRBJ1-1 . . TRBV28 CASSLRPRGTWGTEAFF TGTGCCAGCAGTTTACGTCCCAGGGGTACGTGGGGCACTGAAGCTTTCTTT
TRBJ2-7 many . TRBV27 CASSLSRVSGEQYF TGTGCCAGCAGTTTATCTAGGGTATCGGGGGAGCAGTACTTC
TRBJ2-1 . . TRBV5-1 CASSYPREGEQFF TGCGCCAGCAGCTACCCACGGGAAGGTGAGCAGTTCTTC
TRBJ2-2 . . TRBV12-3/TRBV12-4 CASSLLRTGELFF TGTGCCAGCAGTTTGTTGAGGACCGGGGAGCTGTTTTTT
TRBJ1-2 few . TRBV2 CASSENLQDHGYTF TGTGCCAGCAGTGAAAATTTACAGGATCATGGCTACACCTTC
TRBJ1-2 few . TRBV28 CASSLWQGPIGYTF TGTGCCAGCAGTTTATGGCAGGGTCCTATAGGCTACACCTTC
TRBJ2-7 once TRBD1 TRBV7-9 CASSFNRGQWEQYF TGTGCCAGCAGCTTTAACAGGGGGCAATGGGAGCAGTACTTC
TRBJ1-2 . . TRBV6-5 CASSTGDSVYGYTF TGTGCCAGCAGTACGGGGGACTCGGTGTATGGCTACACCTTC
TRBJ2-3 . . TRBV5-1 CASSLGGGADTQYF TGCGCCAGCAGCTTAGGAGGGGGCGCAGATACGCAGTATTTT
TRBJ2-2 . . TRBV12-5 CASGSTGSTGELFF TGTGCTAGTGGGTCCACAGGGAGCACCGGGGAGCTGTTTTTT
TRBJ2-2 few TRBD1 TRBV4-1 CASSASGGANTGELFF TGCGCCAGCAGCGCCTCAGGGGGCGCGAACACCGGGGAGCTGTTTTTT
TRBJ1-5 . . TRBV6-5 CASSSAGSNQPQHF TGTGCCAGCAGTTCTGCAGGGAGCAATCAGCCCCAGCATTTT
TRBJ1-5 . . TRBV10-3 CAISDSTGYSNQPQHF TGTGCCATCAGTGACTCTACAGGGTATAGCAATCAGCCCCAGCATTTT
TRBJ1-1 . . TRBV27 CASSLRQHNTEAFF TGTGCCAGCAGTTTGAGGCAGCACAACACTGAAGCTTTCTTT
TRBJ2-7 . . TRBV12-3/TRBV12-4 CASSRLEFEQYF TGTGCCAGCAGTCGATTGGAGTTCGAGCAGTACTTC
TRBJ1-2 . . TRBV7-8 CASSLRARGISYGYTF TGTGCCAGCAGCTTAAGGGCCAGGGGTATCAGCTATGGCTACACCTTC
TRBJ1-1 . TRBD1 TRBV19 CASHQGAYTEAFF TGTGCCAGTCACCAGGGGGCCTACACTGAAGCTTTCTTT
TRBJ1-2 . TRBD1 TRBV18 CASSETGVGYGYTF TGTGCCAGCTCAGAAACAGGGGTCGGCTATGGCTACACCTTC
TRBJ1-2 few . TRBV5-6 CASSLDDRKGYTF TGTGCCAGCAGCTTGGATGACAGAAAAGGCTACACCTTC